The rows below give T cell receptor beta chains drawn from one sample of a study of OX40 agonist ivuxolimab in advanced cancers. TCRdb keeps only in-frame clones here, not all; method: immunoSEQ multiplex PCR. The table shows tens of thousands of clones, with approximately 87% occurring only once. Sample: CD4+ or CD8+ T cells sorted from blood, taken in a trial of the OX40 agonist ivuxolimab. Source of these receptors: an adult with an advanced solid tumor such as melanoma, head and neck, liver or kidney cancer. Both conserved end residues are part of each CDR3. Each record gives: D gene, V gene, clone size, J gene, CDR3 DNA, CDR3 protein. A D gene is named only where the DNA matches it firmly. Where a row states a size, it is once, few, many or the class of an expanded clone; other rows omit it.

TRBD2	TRBV25-1	-	TRBJ2-5	TGTGCCAGCACAGCAGGGCAGGCCGGGGGGGCGTGGGACTTC	CASTAGQAGGAWDF
TRBD1	TRBV5-1	-	TRBJ2-7	TGCGCCAGCAGCTTCTTATACCGGGACAGGGTTTCCCCATACGAGCAGTACTTC	CASSFLYRDRVSPYEQYF
TRBD2	TRBV5-1	-	TRBJ2-2	TGCGCCAGCAGCCACGGAGGGGTAGCGGGGGGTTTGCCCGGGGAGCTGTTTTTT	CASSHGGVAGGLPGELFF
-	TRBV6-1	-	TRBJ1-1	TGTGCCAGCAGGACCCTCTTGGACACTGAAGCTTTCTTT	CASRTLLDTEAFF
TRBD2	TRBV5-4	few	TRBJ2-2	TGTGCCAGCAGCTTGCTAGCGGGGAACACCGGGGAGCTGTTTTTT	CASSLLAGNTGELFF
-	TRBV5-1	-	TRBJ1-1	TGCGCCAGCAGCTTGGCCGGGCAAGAAGAAGGTTTCTTT	CASSLAGQEEGFF
-	TRBV6-5	-	TRBJ2-2	TGTGCCAGCAGTTACGCTAGGAACACCGGGGAGCTGTTTTTT	CASSYARNTGELFF
-	TRBV7-2	-	TRBJ2-1	TGTGCCAGCAGCTTAGTTCGTTTACAGATCTACAATGAGCAGTTCTTC	CASSLVRLQIYNEQFF
TRBD2	TRBV19	-	TRBJ2-3	TGTGCCAGTAGTCTATTTAGCGGGGGGGCACAAGATACGCAGTATTTT	CASSLFSGGAQDTQYF
-	TRBV10-3	-	TRBJ2-7	TGTGCCATCAGTGACCGGACAGCGTACGAGCAGTACTTC	CAISDRTAYEQYF
TRBD1	TRBV4-2	-	TRBJ1-1	TGTGCCAGCAGCCAACCAGACAGGGGCTTGAACACTGAAGCTTTCTTT	CASSQPDRGLNTEAFF
-	TRBV6-5	-	TRBJ1-1	TGTGCCAGCAGTTACCGTGGGTGGCAGGGCACTGAAGCTTTCTTT	CASSYRGWQGTEAFF
-	TRBV11-2	-	TRBJ1-3	TGTGCCAGCAGCAGGGGGTCCTCTGGAAACACCATATATTTT	CASSRGSSGNTIYF
TRBD1	TRBV27	-	TRBJ1-4	TGTGCCAGCAGTTTTGGACAGGGTGTGAAACTGTTTTTT	CASSFGQGVKLFF
TRBD1	TRBV7-9	-	TRBJ1-2	TGTGCCAGCAGCCAAAACAGGGGTCCGCACACCTTC	CASSQNRGPHTF
TRBD1	TRBV9	-	TRBJ1-1	TGTGCCAGCAGCTTGGCCGGGACAGGGTCTGAAGCTTTCTTT	CASSLAGTGSEAFF
-	TRBV18	-	TRBJ1-5	TGTGCCAGCTCTGAGGCGAGCAATCAGCCCCAGCATTTT	CASSEASNQPQHF
TRBD1	TRBV5-4	-	TRBJ1-2	TGTGCCAGCAGCATCGGGACAGGCCAAGCATATCCCTACACCTTC	CASSIGTGQAYPYTF
-	TRBV29-1	-	TRBJ1-1	TGCAGCGTTGAACAGGGCCGCGGCACTGAAGCTTTCTTT	CSVEQGRGTEAFF
-	TRBV5-1	-	TRBJ2-1	TGCGCCAGCAGCTTGGCCGGGACCCAGGTCTACAATGAGCAGTTCTTC	CASSLAGTQVYNEQFF
TRBD1	TRBV19	-	TRBJ1-4	TGTGCCAGTAGTATGGGCGGGACAGGGACTGAAAAACTGTTTTTT	CASSMGGTGTEKLFF
-	TRBV12-5	-	TRBJ2-2	TGTGCTAGTGGTTTGATCCAGGGGTACACCGGGGAGCTGTTTTTT	CASGLIQGYTGELFF
TRBD2	TRBV5-1	-	TRBJ2-1	TGCGCCAGCAGCTTGGGGCTAGCGGGGGGGCATCAGTTCTTC	CASSLGLAGGHQFF
-	TRBV5-1	-	TRBJ1-2	TGCGCCAGCAGCTTGGCCGTACAGGGAAGTGAAGGCTACACCTTC	CASSLAVQGSEGYTF
TRBD1	TRBV27	-	TRBJ2-6	TGTGCCAGCAGGAGGACAGGGGAACAGAACGTCCTGACTTTC	CASRRTGEQNVLTF
-	TRBV18	-	TRBJ1-4	TGTGCCAGCTCACCGGGAGGGACGGCAACGAATGAAAAACTGTTTTTT	CASSPGGTATNEKLFF
TRBD1	TRBV2	-	TRBJ2-7	TGTGCCAGCAGTCGCCTCCGGGACAGTAGGAACGAGCAGTACTTC	CASSRLRDSRNEQYF
TRBD1	TRBV18	-	TRBJ1-1	TGTGCCAGCTCCCTAGACAGGGGAACTGAAGCTTTCTTT	CASSLDRGTEAFF
-	TRBV30	-	TRBJ1-6	TGTGCCTGGGGCCTCGGAGGAGGTTGGGGTTCACCCCTCCACTTT	CAWGLGGGWGSPLHF
TRBD1	TRBV5-1	-	TRBJ2-5	TGCGCCAGCAGCTTCGACAGGGCTCAAGAGACCCAGTACTTC	CASSFDRAQETQYF
-	TRBV19	few	TRBJ1-5	TGTGCCAGTAGTAATTCGGTCCAACGGGGCAATCAGCCCCAGCATTTT	CASSNSVQRGNQPQHF
-	TRBV14	few	TRBJ1-3	TGTGCCAGCAGACTCGGACAGGGAAACACCATATATTTT	CASRLGQGNTIYF
-	TRBV5-1	-	TRBJ2-2	TGCGCCAGCAGCTTACAGGCCTCCGGGGAGCTGTTTTTT	CASSLQASGELFF
TRBD1	TRBV10-3	-	TRBJ2-7	TGTGCCATCAGTGGCCCATTTACAGGGGGAATCTCCTACGAGCAGTACTTC	CAISGPFTGGISYEQYF
TRBD1	TRBV6-5	-	TRBJ1-2	TGTGCCAGCAGTCGAATACCCGGGACAGAGTTGGACACCTTC	CASSRIPGTELDTF
-	TRBV14	-	TRBJ2-7	TGTGCCAGCAGCCAAGATTCGTCACATTATTCCTACGAGCAGTACTTC	CASSQDSSHYSYEQYF
-	TRBV30	few	TRBJ1-6	TGTGCCTGGAGGGGGCCCGCCGCGGATTCACCCCTCCACTTT	CAWRGPAADSPLHF